The 2 T cell receptor beta chains below were found in one sample sequenced in a study of T cell responses to AZD1222 COVID-19 vaccine. TCRdb keeps only in-frame clones here, not all; method: immunoSEQ multiplex PCR. The sample consists of about 140,000 clones, 80% to 90% of them appearing once. The material was peripheral blood, obtained on day 0 of AZD1222 vaccination. These receptors came from an adult in good health.

This clone was observed once. This chain connects TRBV19 to TRBJ2-3; 10 nucleotides agree with TRBD1. Germline assignment: CDR1 LNHDA and CDR2 SQIVND (reference sequence). The CDR3 totals 14 residues. V lost 6 bases to trimming and J lost 4 bases; unmatched junction nucleotides: 4. CDR3 amino acids: CASRGQGGADTQYF. CDR3 nucleotide sequence: TGTGCCAGTAGAGGACAGGGGGGAGCAGATACGCAGTATTTT.

V is TRBV4-2 and J is TRBJ1-2, with D possibly matching TRBD1 (6 bases). Per germline, CDR1 LGHNA and CDR2 YNFKEQ. This CDR3 spans 14 amino acids. V was clipped by 1 base and J by 6 bases, with 12 bases between them. The CDR3 region has the DNA TGTGCCAGCAGCCAAGGAGGGGGGTCGGATGGCTACACCTTC. This translates into CASSQGGGSDGYTF.